Below are 14 T cell receptor beta chains sequenced from a single sample in a study of T cells in Graves' hyperthyroidism and ophthalmopathy. RNA transcripts were the template for amplifying TCR beta CDR3 regions. The primer set for the first-round RT-PCR of the TCR CDR3 was HTBI. TCRdb re-called the multiplex PCR reads through MiXCR, storing one row per CDR3 protein. The sample includes approximately 640,000 distinct CDR3 sequences, 17% of them seen just once. Source material: blood. Every receptor here comes from a man aged 45-60 years with Graves' hyperthyroidism.

Concerning this clonotype itself: Since a much larger clone is just one base distant, this may be a read error. The chain employs TRBV13 and TRBJ1-6; 7 bases match TRBD1. Germline V gene lookup returns CDR1 PRHDT and CDR2 FYEKMQ (reference sequence). The CDR3 is 15 amino acids. This CDR3 is CASSLGQAGSSSLHF. CDR3 nucleotides: TGTGCCAGCAGCCTCGGACAGGCCGGGAGTTCATCCCTCCACTTT.

This clonotype came up many times. V gene TRBV2 combines with J gene TRBJ2-7; D gene uncertain. Trimming removed 5 bases at V and 3 bases at J, with 8 bases between. This CDR3 is built from 12 residues. In germline, CDR1 is SNHLY, CDR2 FYNNEI. The CDR3 loop reads CASSQWFYEQYF. Written as DNA, the CDR3 is TGTGCCAGCAGTCAGTGGTTCTACGAGCAGTACTTC.

This clonotype has at least ten counts. The chain employs TRBV6-1 and TRBJ2-5; TRBD2 matches at 9 bases. With V trimmed by 3 bases and J by 6 bases, 11 bases remained unmatched. The CDR3 contains 16 residues. In germline, CDR1 is MNHNS, CDR2 SASEGT. The CDR3 region has the DNA TGTGCCAGCAGTGAGGTAGCGGGAGCCGGGCCGAAGACCCAGTACTTC. It codes for CASSEVAGAGPKTQYF.

The chain combines TRBV3-1 with TRBJ1-1, with D uncertain. The CDR3 spans 11 residues. Germline V lookup: CDR1 LGHDT, CDR2 YNNKEL (reference sequence). Trimming left V 3 bases short and J 6 bases short, with 5 bases between. The CDR3 DNA sequence: TGTGCCAGCAGCCACGAGGCTGAAGCTTTCTTT. Translation gives CASSHEAEAFF.

This clonotype was seen more than once but under ten times. The V gene is TRBV7-8, the J gene TRBJ1-2, with 11 nucleotides matching TRBD1. The CDR3 runs 15 residues. Trimming took 1 base from V and 4 from J; bases not matched to a gene: 2. In germline, CDR1 is SGHVS, CDR2 FQNEAQ. Here the CDR3 reads CASSLEDRGLYGYTF. Here the CDR3 DNA reads TGTGCCAGCAGCTTAGAGGACAGGGGGCTCTATGGCTACACCTTC.

This clonotype was counted only a few times. The chain joins TRBV20-1 to TRBJ2-7; 15 nucleotides agree with TRBD2. Losses at the gene ends were 3 bases for V and 4 bases for J; bases not matched to a gene: 10. CDR3 length: 17 amino acids. Germline V gene data show CDR1 as DFQATT and CDR2 as SNEGSKA (reference sequence). The CDR3 sequence: CSASVRTSGRAVYEQYF. Written as DNA, the CDR3 is TGCAGTGCTAGCGTTAGGACTAGCGGGAGGGCCGTGTACGAGCAGTACTTC.

Notes on this clonotype: The DNA is left out, because the CDR3 cannot be placed on it with certainty; the CDR3 is given as TCRdb lists it. The V gene is TRBV7-2, the J gene TRBJ2-1; TRBD1, the table's D call, was not compared with the DNA. Germline V gene sequence: CDR1 SGHTA, CDR2 FQGNSA. The CDR3 region is 22 residues in length, termini included. CDR3 protein: CASSFYICSARDHRDRENEQFF.

This clonotype was counted a few times. V is TRBV20-1 and J is TRBJ1-4; D is perhaps TRBD1 (6 bases). CDR1 and CDR2 (germline): DFQATT, SNEGSKA (reference sequence). V lost 2 bases to trimming and J lost 0 bases, with 7 bases between them. The CDR3 extends over 14 amino acids. The CDR3 spells CSARKGATNEKLFF. The CDR3 coding sequence is TGCAGTGCTAGAAAGGGGGCAACTAATGAAAAACTGTTTTTT.

This clonotype was detected only a few times. This chain joins TRBV27 and TRBJ1-2; D ambiguous. This CDR3 contains 14 residues. V was clipped by 0 bases and J by 4 bases, with 9 bases between them. Germline CDR1 MNHEY, CDR2 SMNVEV (reference sequence). CDR3 sequence: CASSLSEATYGYTF. DNA for the CDR3: TGTGCCAGCAGTTTATCGGAAGCAACCTATGGCTACACCTTC.

The sample holds a few counts of this clonotype. J is TRBJ2-7 and V is TRBV3-1; 7 bases are a match to TRBD1. The V gene end was trimmed by 1 base and the J gene end by 2 bases; junction bases not matched to a gene: 2. From germline, CDR1 is LGHDT and CDR2 YNNKEL (reference sequence). The CDR3 consists of 14 residues. The CDR3 region has the DNA TGTGCCAGCAGCCAAGCTGGGACAGCCTACGAGCAGTACTTC. This codes for CASSQAGTAYEQYF.

This clonotype was seen repeatedly, ten times or more. The chain uses TRBV29-1 and TRBJ2-5, with no clear D. This CDR3 is 12 amino acids long. From germline, CDR1 is SQVTM and CDR2 ANQGSEA. Trimming shortened V by 1 base and J by 7 bases, and 10 bases separated the two germline ends. CDR3 sequence (DNA): TGCAGCGTTGAAGCGACGCTAGGGACCCAGTACTTC. Translating gives CSVEATLGTQYF.

This clonotype was seen a handful of times. V usage is TRBV4-1 and J usage is TRBJ2-5, with 8 positions matching TRBD1. The CDR3 is made up of 17 amino acids. Losses at the gene ends were 4 bases for V and 5 bases for J; bases not matched to a gene: 15. CDR1 MGHRA and CDR2 YSYEKL come from the germline V gene. The CDR3 DNA is TGCGCCAGCAGCCCTCCCGGGCAGGGGGCCTTGATGGAGACCCAGTACTTC. Its protein is CASSPPGQGALMETQYF.

The table lists this clonotype with a few counts. The chain carries TRBV10-3 and TRBJ2-3, with TRBD2 matching over 9 bases. The CDR3 is made up of 16 amino acids. The junction had 7 bases not matched to a gene; V was cut back by 6 bases and J by 0 bases. Germline lookup yields CDR1 ENHRY and CDR2 SYGVKD. The CDR3 nucleotides are TGTGCCATCAGCGGTAGCGGGAGCCCTAGCACAGATACGCAGTATTTT. Encoded protein: CAISGSGSPSTDTQYF.

The gene calls are TRBV20-1 and TRBJ2-7; perhaps TRBD1 as D (5 bases). The CDR3 extends over 13 amino acids. With 6 bases removed from V and 3 bases from J, the gap between germline ends came to 15 bases. From germline, CDR1 is DFQATT and CDR2 SNEGSKA (reference sequence). CDR3 residues: CSAPRAGHYEQYF. CDR3 nucleotides: TGCAGTGCCCCCAGGGCCGGGCACTACGAGCAGTACTTC.